These 21 T cell receptor beta chains share one sample of origin, sequenced in a study of blood T cell repertoires in COVID-19. TCRdb's copy holds only in-frame clones and misses some; the assay was immunoSEQ multiplex PCR. The sample has hundreds of thousands of clones, around nine tenths seen once; the top ten hold around 2.7%. The sequenced sample consisted of peripheral blood. These TCRs come from a man aged 55 to 69 with acute or convalescent COVID-19.

The rearrangement links TRBV27 to TRBJ2-2; tentatively, D is TRBD1 (5 bases). The V gene lost 7 bases and the J gene lost 6 bases, with 15 bases spanning the gap. The germline gives CDR1 MNHEY, CDR2 SMNVEV (reference sequence). The CDR3 consists of 14 residues. This CDR3 is CASKKGHPPGELFF. The CDR3 DNA is TGTGCCAGCAAAAAAGGACACCCCCCCGGGGAGCTGTTTTTT.

The chain links TRBV19 to TRBJ2-5; 15 bases agree with TRBD2. Germline V gene data show CDR1 as LNHDA and CDR2 as SQIVND (reference sequence). Trimming removed 6 bases from V and 0 bases from J; junction bases left unmatched: 5. This CDR3 contains 17 residues. The CDR3 reads CASRGTSGGLNQETQYF. DNA of the CDR3: TGTGCCAGTAGAGGGACTAGCGGGGGGTTGAACCAAGAGACCCAGTACTTC. The full variable domain, its missing parts supplied by reference TRBV19 and TRBJ2-5, is DGGITQSPKYLFRKEGQNVTLSCEQNLNHDAMYWYRQDPGQGLRLIYYSQIVNDFQKGDIAEGYSVSREKKESFPLTVTSAQKNPTAFYLCASRGTSGGLNQETQYFGPGTRLLVL.

This chain links TRBV29-1 with TRBJ2-5; the D gene is possibly TRBD2 (6 bases). Germline CDR1 SQVTM, CDR2 ANQGSEA. This CDR3 has 13 residues. V was cut by 5 bases and J by 1 base, with 11 bases left in between. The CDR3 region is CSVHSGGQETQYF. The CDR3 region has the DNA TGCAGCGTTCATTCCGGGGGCCAAGAGACCCAGTACTTC.

The chain has TRBV19 and TRBJ2-3, with 7 bases lining up with TRBD1. The CDR3 is 16 amino acids. The ends lost 7 bases at V and 0 bases at J; junction bases unmatched: 10. Germline CDR1 is LNHDA and CDR2 is SQIVND (reference sequence). CDR3 nucleotides: TGTGCCAGTACCACCACCGGGACAGCTAGCACAGATACGCAGTATTTT. It encodes CASTTTGTASTDTQYF. Complete variable domain (other parts from reference TRBV19 and TRBJ2-3): DGGITQSPKYLFRKEGQNVTLSCEQNLNHDAMYWYRQDPGQGLRLIYYSQIVNDFQKGDIAEGYSVSREKKESFPLTVTSAQKNPTAFYLCASTTTGTASTDTQYFGPGTRLTVL.

This clone was detected once. The chain couples TRBV5-6 to TRBJ1-2, with TRBD1 matching 10 bases. Germline loops: CDR1 SGHDT, CDR2 YYEEEE. This CDR3 region has 14 residues. V trimming: 6 bases; J trimming: 5 bases; junction bases outside the gene matches: 7. The CDR3 DNA reads as TGTGCCAGCAACCCCCCGGGACAGGGGTATGGCTACACCTTC. Translated, it gives CASNPPGQGYGYTF.

The chain links TRBV7-2 to TRBJ1-1; 7 nucleotides agree with TRBD1. Per germline, CDR1 SGHTA and CDR2 FQGNSA. V was pared by 1 base and J by 6 bases, with 5 bases of the junction left unmatched. This CDR3 comprises 14 residues. The CDR3 DNA sequence: TGTGCCAGCAGCTTAGGGACAGGTAGGGCTGAAGCTTTCTTT. Residues: CASSLGTGRAEAFF.

The V gene is TRBV9, the J gene TRBJ2-1; a weak D match, TRBD1 (5 bases). CDR1 and CDR2 from the germline V gene are SGDLS and YYNGEE. Trimming cost V 0 bases and J 6 bases, with 16 bases left between them. The CDR3 extends over 16 amino acids. CDR3 sequence: CASSVEPGTGINEQFF. The CDR3 DNA sequence: TGTGCCAGCAGCGTAGAGCCGGGTACAGGAATCAATGAGCAGTTCTTC.

This rearrangement joins TRBV30 to TRBJ1-4; D is ambiguous. V lost 0 bases, J lost 7 bases, and 18 bases lay in between. CDR1 is GTSNPN, CDR2 SVGIG, per germline (reference sequence). The CDR3 consists of 16 residues. In nucleotides, the CDR3 is TGTGCCTGGAGTGTGCGGGTCCACTGGAGGAGTGAAAAACTGTTTTTT. It is translated as CAWSVRVHWRSEKLFF.

The J gene is TRBJ1-1, the V gene TRBV5-1; D might be TRBD1 (5 bases). The CDR3 length is 13 residues. V lost 5 bases to trimming and J lost 10 bases, with 18 bases between them. Germline V gives CDR1 SGHRS, CDR2 YFSETQ. CDR3 residues: CASRSGAGVSAFF. DNA for the CDR3: TGCGCCAGCAGAAGCGGGGCGGGGGTTTCAGCTTTCTTT.

In its sample, this clone was seen once. V and J are TRBV27 and TRBJ2-1; TRBD1 aligns across 8 bases. Trimming removed 10 bases from V and 13 bases from J; junction bases left unmatched: 12. This CDR3 contains 12 residues. CDR1 is MNHEY, CDR2 SMNVEV, per germline (reference sequence). Here the CDR3 reads CATSSPGQVQFF. CDR3 bases: TGTGCCACCTCCTCCCCGGGACAGGTACAGTTCTTC.

The CDR3 DNA follows: TGTGCCAGCAGCTTTCGAGCGGGGAACTCCTACAATGAGCAGTTCTTC. It codes for CASSFRAGNSYNEQFF. V usage is TRBV13 and J usage is TRBJ2-1, with 7 bases identical to TRBD2. V lost 3 bases, J lost 0 bases, and 5 bases stayed unmatched. Germline V CDR1 and CDR2: PRHDT, FYEKMQ (reference sequence). The CDR3 is 16 residues long.

The chain is built from TRBV6-1 and TRBJ2-2; a possible D gene is TRBD1 (5 bases). Per germline, CDR1 MNHNS and CDR2 SASEGT. The V end was cut by 3 bases, the J end by 1 base, with 6 bases between. The CDR3 has 14 residues. The CDR3 DNA reads as TGTGCCAGCAGTGACAGGGTGAACACCGGGGAGCTGTTTTTT. Encoded protein: CASSDRVNTGELFF.

V usage is TRBV5-1 and J usage is TRBJ1-5; possible D gene TRBD1, 6 bases. Trimming cost V 0 bases and J 3 bases, with 10 bases left between them. The CDR3 runs to 15 residues. Germline values: CDR1 SGHRS, CDR2 YFSETQ. This CDR3 is CASSLVPGVNQPQHF. CDR3 sequence (DNA): TGCGCCAGCAGCTTGGTACCAGGGGTCAATCAGCCCCAGCATTTT.

The chain carries TRBV6-5 and TRBJ1-2; D not certain. This CDR3 has 10 residues. V was trimmed by 9 bases and J by 9 bases, leaving 11 bases between them. Looked up from germline, CDR1 is MNHEY and CDR2 is SVGAGI. The CDR3 is CASASVRYTF. DNA for the CDR3: TGTGCCAGTGCCTCGGTTCGCTACACCTTC.

This chain connects TRBV30 to TRBJ1-6; the match to TRBD1 covers 9 bases. The germline CDR1 and CDR2 sequences are GTSNPN and SVGIG (reference sequence). Trimming removed 2 bases from V and 7 bases from J; junction bases left unmatched: 3. The CDR3 contains 14 residues. The CDR3 loop is CAWSSDRGNSPLHF. The CDR3 nucleotides read TGTGCCTGGAGTTCGGACAGGGGAAATTCACCCCTCCACTTT.

The genes are TRBV6-6 and TRBJ2-5; unclear D gene. From germline, CDR1 is MNHNY and CDR2 SVGAGI (reference sequence). V dropped 3 bases and J dropped 4 bases, with 9 bases sitting between them. The CDR3 is 13 amino acids. CDR3: CASSYKRRETQYF. The CDR3 nucleotides are TGTGCCAGCAGTTATAAGCGACGAGAGACCCAGTACTTC.

The chain employs TRBV19 and TRBJ1-1; 10 nucleotides line up with TRBD1. Germline V gene lookup returns CDR1 LNHDA and CDR2 SQIVND (reference sequence). CDR3 size: 14 residues. Germline trimming cut 2 bases from V and 7 bases from J; bases unmatched to any gene: 4. The CDR3 DNA follows: TGTGCCAGTAGTATAAGACAGGGGGCGTTTGAAGCTTTCTTT. This sequence encodes CASSIRQGAFEAFF. The variable domain in full, with the rest retrieved from reference TRBV19 and TRBJ1-1, is DGGITQSPKYLFRKEGQNVTLSCEQNLNHDAMYWYRQDPGQGLRLIYYSQIVNDFQKGDIAEGYSVSREKKESFPLTVTSAQKNPTAFYLCASSIRQGAFEAFFGQGTRLTVV.

V and J are TRBV5-1 and TRBJ2-5, with TRBD2 matching over 8 bases. Germline CDR1 SGHRS, CDR2 YFSETQ. V lost 4 bases, J lost 5 bases, and 4 bases stayed unmatched. CDR3 length: 13 residues. In DNA, the CDR3 is TGCGCCAGCAGCCGGACTAGCAGGGAGACCCAGTACTTC. This sequence encodes CASSRTSRETQYF. Together with reference TRBV5-1 and TRBJ2-5, the CDR3 gives the full variable domain: KAGVTQTPRYLIKTRGQQVTLSCSPISGHRSVSWYQQTPGQGLQFLFEYFSETQRNKGNFPGRFSGRQFSNSRSEMNVSTLELGDSALYLCASSRTSRETQYFGPGTRLLVL.

This clone appeared a single time. The V gene is TRBV7-2, the J gene TRBJ1-4, with 9 bases that match TRBD1. The CDR3 has 16 residues. Germline V gives CDR1 SGHTA, CDR2 FQGNSA. V gave up 5 bases and J gave up 8 bases; unmatched junction bases: 12. For the CDR3, the DNA is TGTGCCAGCAGCGCCGCCGGGACAGGGCAACGCGAAAAACTGTTTTTT. Protein product: CASSAAGTGQREKLFF.

The gene calls are TRBV5-8 and TRBJ2-3; 10 bases agree with TRBD1. The CDR3 runs to 18 residues. Per germline, CDR1 SGHTS and CDR2 YDEGEE. V trimming: 2 bases; J trimming: 0 bases; junction bases outside the gene matches: 9. The chain's CDR3 is CASSLGTGERASTDTQYF. For the CDR3, the DNA is TGTGCCAGCAGCTTAGGGACAGGGGAGCGGGCTAGCACAGATACGCAGTATTTT.

CDR3 nucleotide sequence: TGTGCCAGCAGTTCCTTCGGGGGGACTCTTACCAACGAGCAGTACTTC. It is translated as CASSSFGGTLTNEQYF. The chain uses TRBV27 and TRBJ2-7; 7 bases match TRBD2. V dropped 4 bases and J dropped 5; count of bases not matched to a gene: 14. Germline V gives CDR1 MNHEY, CDR2 SMNVEV (reference sequence). There are 16 residues in the CDR3.